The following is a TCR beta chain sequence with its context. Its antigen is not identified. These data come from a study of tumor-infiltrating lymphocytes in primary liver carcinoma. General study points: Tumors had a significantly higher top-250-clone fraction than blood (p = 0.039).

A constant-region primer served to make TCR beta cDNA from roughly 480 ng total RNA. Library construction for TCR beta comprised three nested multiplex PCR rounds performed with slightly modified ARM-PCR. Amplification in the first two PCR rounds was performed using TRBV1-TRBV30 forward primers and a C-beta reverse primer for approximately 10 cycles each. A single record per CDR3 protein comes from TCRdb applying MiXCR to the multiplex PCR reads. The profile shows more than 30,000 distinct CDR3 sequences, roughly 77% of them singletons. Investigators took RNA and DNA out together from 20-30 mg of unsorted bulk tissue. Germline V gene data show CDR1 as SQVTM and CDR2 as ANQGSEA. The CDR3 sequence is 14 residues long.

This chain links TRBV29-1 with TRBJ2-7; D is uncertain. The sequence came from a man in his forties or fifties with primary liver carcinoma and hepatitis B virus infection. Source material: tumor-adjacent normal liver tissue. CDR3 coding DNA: TGCATCGTGGCATGCAGGCTGTCCGCCTACGAGCAGTACTTC. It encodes CIVACRLSAYEQYF.